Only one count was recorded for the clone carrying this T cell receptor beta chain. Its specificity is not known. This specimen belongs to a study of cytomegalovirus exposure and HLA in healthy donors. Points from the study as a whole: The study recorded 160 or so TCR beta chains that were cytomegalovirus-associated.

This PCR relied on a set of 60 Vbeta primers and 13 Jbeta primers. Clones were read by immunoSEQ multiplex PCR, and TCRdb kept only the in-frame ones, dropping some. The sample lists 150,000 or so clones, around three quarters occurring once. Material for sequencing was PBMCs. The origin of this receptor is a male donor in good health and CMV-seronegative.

CDR3 DNA: TGTGCCATCAGTCCACAGGGTAGTCGGACTAATGAAAAACTGTTTTTT. Translated, it gives CAISPQGSRTNEKLFF. The chain couples TRBV10-3 to TRBJ1-4; TRBD1 might be the D (6 bases). Germline CDR1 ENHRY, CDR2 SYGVKD. The CDR3 runs 16 residues. V dropped 5 bases and J dropped 2 bases, with 15 bases sitting between them.